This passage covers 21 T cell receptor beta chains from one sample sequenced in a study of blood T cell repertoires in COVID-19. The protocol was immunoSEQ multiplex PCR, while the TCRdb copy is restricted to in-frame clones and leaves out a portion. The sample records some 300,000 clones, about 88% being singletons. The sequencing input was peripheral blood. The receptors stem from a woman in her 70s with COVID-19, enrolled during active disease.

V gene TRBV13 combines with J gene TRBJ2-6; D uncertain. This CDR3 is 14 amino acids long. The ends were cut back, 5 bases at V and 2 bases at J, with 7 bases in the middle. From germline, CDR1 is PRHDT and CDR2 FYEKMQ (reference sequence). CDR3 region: CASSQVAGANVLTF. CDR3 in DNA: TGTGCCAGCAGCCAGGTAGCTGGGGCCAACGTCCTGACTTTC.

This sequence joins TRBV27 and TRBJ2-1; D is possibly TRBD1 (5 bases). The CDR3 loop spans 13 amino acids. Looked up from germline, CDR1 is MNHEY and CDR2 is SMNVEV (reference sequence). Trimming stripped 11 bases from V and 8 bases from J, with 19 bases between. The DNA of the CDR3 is TGTGCCTCTGGACCAGGGATTATATATGAGCAGTTCTTC. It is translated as CASGPGIIYEQFF.

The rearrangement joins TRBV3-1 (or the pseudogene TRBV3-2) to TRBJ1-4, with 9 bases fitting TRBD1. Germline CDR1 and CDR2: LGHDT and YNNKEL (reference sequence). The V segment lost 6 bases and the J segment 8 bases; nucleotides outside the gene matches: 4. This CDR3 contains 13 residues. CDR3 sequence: CASRNRGLEKLFF. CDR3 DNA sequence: TGTGCCAGCAGGAACAGGGGGCTCGAAAAACTGTTTTTT.

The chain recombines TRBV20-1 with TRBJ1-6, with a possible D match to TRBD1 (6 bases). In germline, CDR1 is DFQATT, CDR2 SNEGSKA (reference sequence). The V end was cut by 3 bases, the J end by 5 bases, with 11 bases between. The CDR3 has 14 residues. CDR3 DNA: TGCAGTGCTAGTACAGGGCGAAATAATTCACCCCTCCACTTT. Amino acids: CSASTGRNNSPLHF.

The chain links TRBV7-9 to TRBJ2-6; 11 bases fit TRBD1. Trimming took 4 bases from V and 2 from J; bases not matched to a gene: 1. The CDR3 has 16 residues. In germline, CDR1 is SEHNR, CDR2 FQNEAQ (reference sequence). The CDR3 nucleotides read TGTGCCAGCAGCTCGGGACAGGGGGCTGGGGCCAACGTCCTGACTTTC. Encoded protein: CASSSGQGAGANVLTF.

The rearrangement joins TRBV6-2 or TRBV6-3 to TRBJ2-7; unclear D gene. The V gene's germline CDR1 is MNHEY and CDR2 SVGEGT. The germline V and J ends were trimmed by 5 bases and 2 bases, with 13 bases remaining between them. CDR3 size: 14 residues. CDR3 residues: CASSRLTATYEQYF. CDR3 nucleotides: TGTGCCAGCAGTCGACTGACCGCAACCTACGAGCAGTACTTC.

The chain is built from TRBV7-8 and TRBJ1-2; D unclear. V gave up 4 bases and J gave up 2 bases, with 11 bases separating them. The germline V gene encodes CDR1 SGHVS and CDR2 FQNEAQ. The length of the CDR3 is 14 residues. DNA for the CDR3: TGTGCCAGCAGCTCCGATTCGGGGAACTATGGCTACACCTTC. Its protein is CASSSDSGNYGYTF.

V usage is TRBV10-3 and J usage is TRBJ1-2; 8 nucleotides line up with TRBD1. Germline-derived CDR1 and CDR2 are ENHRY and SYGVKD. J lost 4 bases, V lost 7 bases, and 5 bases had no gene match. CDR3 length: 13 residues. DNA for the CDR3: TGTGCCATCACCGGACAGGGAGGCTATGGCTACACCTTC. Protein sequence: CAITGQGGYGYTF.

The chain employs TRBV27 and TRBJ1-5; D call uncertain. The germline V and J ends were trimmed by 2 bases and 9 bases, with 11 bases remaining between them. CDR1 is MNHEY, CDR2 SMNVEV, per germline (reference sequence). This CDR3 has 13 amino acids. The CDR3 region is CASSLIRESPQHF. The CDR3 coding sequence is TGTGCCAGCAGTTTAATTAGGGAGTCGCCCCAGCATTTT.

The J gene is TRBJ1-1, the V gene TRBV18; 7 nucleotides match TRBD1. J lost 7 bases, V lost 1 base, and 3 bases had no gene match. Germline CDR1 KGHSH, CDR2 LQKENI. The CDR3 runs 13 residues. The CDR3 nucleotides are TGTGCCAGCTCACCACTTGGGGACAGTGAAGCTTTCTTT. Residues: CASSPLGDSEAFF. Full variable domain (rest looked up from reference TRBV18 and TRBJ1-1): NAGVMQNPRHLVRRRGQEARLRCSPMKGHSHVYWYRQLPEEGLKFMVYLQKENIIDESGMPKERFSAEFPKEGPSILRIQQVVRGDSAAYFCASSPLGDSEAFFGQGTRLTVV.

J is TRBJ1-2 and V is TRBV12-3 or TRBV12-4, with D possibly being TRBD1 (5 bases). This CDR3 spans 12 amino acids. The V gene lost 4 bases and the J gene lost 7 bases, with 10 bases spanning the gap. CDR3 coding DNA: TGTGCCAGCAGTTCCCCGGGGGGTGGCTACACCTTC. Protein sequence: CASSSPGGGYTF.

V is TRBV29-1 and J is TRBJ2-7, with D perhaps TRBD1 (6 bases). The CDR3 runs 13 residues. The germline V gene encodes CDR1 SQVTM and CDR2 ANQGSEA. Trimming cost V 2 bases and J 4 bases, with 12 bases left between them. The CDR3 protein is CSVESQGLYEQYF. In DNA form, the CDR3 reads TGCAGCGTTGAATCGCAGGGGCTATACGAGCAGTACTTC.

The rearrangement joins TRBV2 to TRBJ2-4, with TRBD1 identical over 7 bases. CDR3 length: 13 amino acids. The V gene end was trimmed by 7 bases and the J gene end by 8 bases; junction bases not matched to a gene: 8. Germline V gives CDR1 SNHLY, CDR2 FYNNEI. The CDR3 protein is CASNDREWDIQYF. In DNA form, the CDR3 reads TGTGCCAGCAACGACAGGGAATGGGACATTCAGTACTTC.

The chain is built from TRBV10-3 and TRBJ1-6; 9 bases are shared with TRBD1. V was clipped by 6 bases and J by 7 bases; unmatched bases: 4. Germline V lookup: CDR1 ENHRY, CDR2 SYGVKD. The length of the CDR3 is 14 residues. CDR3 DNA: TGTGCCATCAGCCGGGACAGGGCGAATTCACCCCTCCACTTT. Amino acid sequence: CAISRDRANSPLHF.

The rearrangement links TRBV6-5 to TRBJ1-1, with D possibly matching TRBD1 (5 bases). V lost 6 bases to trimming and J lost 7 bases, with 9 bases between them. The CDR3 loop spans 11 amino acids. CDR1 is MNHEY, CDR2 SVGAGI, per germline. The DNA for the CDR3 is TGTGCCAGCAGCGAGACAGTTGAAGCTTTCTTT. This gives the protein CASSETVEAFF.

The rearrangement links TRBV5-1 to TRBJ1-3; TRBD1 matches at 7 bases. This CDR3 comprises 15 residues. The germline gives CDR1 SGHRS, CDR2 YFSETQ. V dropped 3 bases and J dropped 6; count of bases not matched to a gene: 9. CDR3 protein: CASSSQTDRVNTIYF. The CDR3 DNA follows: TGCGCCAGCAGCTCACAAACTGACAGGGTAAACACCATATATTTT. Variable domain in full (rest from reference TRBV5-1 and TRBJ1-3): KAGVTQTPRYLIKTRGQQVTLSCSPISGHRSVSWYQQTPGQGLQFLFEYFSETQRNKGNFPGRFSGRQFSNSRSEMNVSTLELGDSALYLCASSSQTDRVNTIYFGEGSWLTVV.

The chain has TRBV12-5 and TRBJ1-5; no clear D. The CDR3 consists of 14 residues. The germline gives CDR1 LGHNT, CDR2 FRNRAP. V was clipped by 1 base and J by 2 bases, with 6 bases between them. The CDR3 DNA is TGTGCTAGTGGTTTGGGGGAGGGCAATCAGCCCCAGCATTTT. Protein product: CASGLGEGNQPQHF.

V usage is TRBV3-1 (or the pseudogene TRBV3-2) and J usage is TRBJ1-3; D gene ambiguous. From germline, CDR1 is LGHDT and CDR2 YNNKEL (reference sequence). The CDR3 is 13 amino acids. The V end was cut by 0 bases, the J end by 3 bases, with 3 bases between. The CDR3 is CASSQDGGNTIYF. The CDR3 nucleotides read TGTGCCAGCAGCCAAGACGGTGGAAACACCATATATTTT.

CDR3 sequence: CASSLDSGTEAFF. The CDR3 bases are TGTGCCAGCAGCTTGGACTCGGGGACTGAAGCTTTCTTT. This chain links TRBV5-8 with TRBJ1-1; D gene ambiguous. V shed 0 bases and J shed 5 bases, with 8 bases lying between them. Germline CDR1 reads SGHTS; CDR2 reads YDEGEE. This CDR3 has 13 residues.

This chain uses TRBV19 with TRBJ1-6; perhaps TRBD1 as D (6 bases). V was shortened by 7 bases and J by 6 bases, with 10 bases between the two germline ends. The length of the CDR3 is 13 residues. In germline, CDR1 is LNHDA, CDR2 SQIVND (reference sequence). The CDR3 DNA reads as TGTGCCAGTATGGACAGCCTTAATTCACCCCTCCACTTT. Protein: CASMDSLNSPLHF.

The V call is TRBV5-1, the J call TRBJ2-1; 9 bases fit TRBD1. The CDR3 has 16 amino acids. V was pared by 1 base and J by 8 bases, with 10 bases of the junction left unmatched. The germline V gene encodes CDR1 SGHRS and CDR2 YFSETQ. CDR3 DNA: TGCGCCAGCAGCTTGACTCTTCCGGGACAGGGTTATGAGCAGTTCTTC. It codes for CASSLTLPGQGYEQFF.